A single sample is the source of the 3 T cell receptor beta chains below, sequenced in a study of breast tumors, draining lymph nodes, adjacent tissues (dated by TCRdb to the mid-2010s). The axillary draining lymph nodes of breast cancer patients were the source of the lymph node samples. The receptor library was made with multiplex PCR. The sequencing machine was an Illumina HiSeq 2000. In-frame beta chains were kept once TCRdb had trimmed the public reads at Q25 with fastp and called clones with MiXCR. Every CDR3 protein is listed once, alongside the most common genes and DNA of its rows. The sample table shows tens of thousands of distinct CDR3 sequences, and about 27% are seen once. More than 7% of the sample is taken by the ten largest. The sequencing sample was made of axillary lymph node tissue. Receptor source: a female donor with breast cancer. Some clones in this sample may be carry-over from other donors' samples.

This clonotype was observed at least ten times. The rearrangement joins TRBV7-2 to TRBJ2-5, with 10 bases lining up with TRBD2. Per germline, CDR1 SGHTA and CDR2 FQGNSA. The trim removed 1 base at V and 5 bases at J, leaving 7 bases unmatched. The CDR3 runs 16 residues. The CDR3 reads CASSLVASGSRETQYF. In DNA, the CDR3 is TGTGCCAGCAGCTTAGTCGCTAGCGGGAGTAGGGAGACCCAGTACTTC.

CDR3 coding DNA: TGTGCCAGCAGTGGAGGGGGGGGGCTGAACACTGAAGCTTTCTTT. Its protein is CASSGGGGLNTEAFF. This chain joins TRBV6-1 and TRBJ1-1, with a weak D call TRBD1 (6 bases). CDR1 is MNHNS and CDR2 is SASEGT in the germline V gene. The germline V and J ends were trimmed by 4 bases and 0 bases, with 12 bases remaining between them. The CDR3 is made up of 15 amino acids.

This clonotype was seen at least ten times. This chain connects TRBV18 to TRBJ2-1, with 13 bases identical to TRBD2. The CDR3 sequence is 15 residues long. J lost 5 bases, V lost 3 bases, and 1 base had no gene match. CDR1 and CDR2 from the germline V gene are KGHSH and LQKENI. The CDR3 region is CASSPGLAGDNEQFF. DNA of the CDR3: TGTGCCAGCTCACCCGGACTAGCGGGAGACAATGAGCAGTTCTTC.